A selection of T cell receptor beta chains follows, all from one sample in a study of T cells in Graves' hyperthyroidism and ophthalmopathy. TCRdb itself ran the multiplex PCR reads through MiXCR, one entry per CDR3 protein. The sample includes about 570,000 distinct CDR3 sequences, 40% to 55% seen only once; the top ten take roughly 19%. The sequencing sample was made of peripheral blood or thyroid tissue (not recorded which). Source of these receptors: an adult woman with Graves' disease, either hyperthyroidism or ophthalmopathy (not recorded which). Both conserved end residues are part of each CDR3. A D gene is named only where the DNA matches it firmly. Rows give clone size only sometimes, using once, few, many, or a class for an expanded clone.

- TRBJ2-7 TRBD1 TRBV6-1 TGTGCCAGCAGTGCTAGACCGACAGGGATCGGCGACGAGCAGTACTTC CASSARPTGIGDEQYF
many TRBJ2-5 - TRBV6-1 TGTGCCAGCAGGACAGCTTCCCAAGAGACCCAGTACTTC CASRTASQETQYF
many TRBJ1-2 - TRBV6-5 TGTGCCAGCAGACCCGTTAAGTCTGGGGGCGGCTACACCTTC CASRPVKSGGGYTF
- TRBJ1-6 - TRBV7-6 TGTGCCAGCAGCTTAGCTACAGGCAATTCACCCCTCCACTTT CASSLATGNSPLHF
- TRBJ1-6 TRBD1 TRBV5-1 TGCGCCAGCAGCTGGGGACAGGGCGTAGCTTCACCCCTCCACTTT CASSWGQGVASPLHF
- TRBJ1-3 TRBD1 TRBV25-1 TGTGCCAGCAGTGAGGCAGGGGGGCCTGGAAACACCATATATTTT CASSEAGGPGNTIYF
- TRBJ1-1 - TRBV7-2 TGTGCCAGCAGCTTAGCTGTCAGGGTCACTGAAGCTTTCTTT CASSLAVRVTEAFF
- TRBJ1-1 - TRBV7-2 TGTGCCAGCAGCCAAGATGTTGCGGGGTTAGCTGAAGCTTTCTTT CASSQDVAGLAEAFF
- TRBJ1-5 TRBD1 TRBV10-1 TGCGCCAGCAGTGCTAGGGCAGGGGGCGCGGATCAGCCCCAGCATTTT CASSARAGGADQPQHF
- TRBJ1-5 - TRBV20-1 TGCAGTGCTCCGCTGGCCGGACAGACCCAGCATTTT CSAPLAGQTQHF
- TRBJ2-1 - TRBV5-1 TGCGCCAGCAGCTTGCAAAGCTCCTACAATGAGCAGTTCTTC CASSLQSSYNEQFF
- TRBJ1-2 - TRBV7-6 TGTGCCAGCAGCCCGGGACGAACCTATGGCTACACCTTC CASSPGRTYGYTF
many TRBJ2-7 TRBD2 TRBV20-1 TGCAGTGCTAGAGCCAGCGGGAGCTCCTACGAGCAGTACTTC CSARASGSSYEQYF
many TRBJ2-5 TRBD2 TRBV2 TGTGCCAGCGGGGGACTAGCCAACCAAGAGACCCAGTACTTC CASGGLANQETQYF
- TRBJ1-5 - TRBV7-9 TGCGCCAGCAGCCAAGATTCTAGGGATCAGCCCCAGCATTTT CASSQDSRDQPQHF
few TRBJ1-4 - TRBV4-1 TGCGCCAGCAGCCTAGTGGGCTTGTCTAATGAAAAACTGTTTTTT CASSLVGLSNEKLFF
few TRBJ2-5 - TRBV10-3 TGTGCCAGCCGACATTCCCAAGAGACCCAGTACTTC CASRHSQETQYF
- TRBJ2-7 - TRBV7-8 TGTGCCAGCAGCTATGGCAGGGAGAATCAGCCCCAGCAGTACTTC CASSYGRENQPQQYF
- TRBJ1-2 TRBD1 TRBV29-1 TGCAGCGTTGAGGGGACAGGGGGCGGCGGGGCTAACTATGGCTACACCTTC CSVEGTGGGGANYGYTF
- TRBJ1-1 TRBD1 TRBV11-2 TGTGCCAGCAGCCGGGGACAGGGGGGACAAGCTTTCTTT CASSRGQGGQAFF
- TRBJ2-5 - TRBV7-7 TGTGCTAGCGGACCAAATCAAGAGACCCAGTACTTC CASGPNQETQYF
few TRBJ1-5 - TRBV7-9 TGTGCCAGCAGCACCTCGGGGATGGGCAATCAGCCCCAGCATTTT CASSTSGMGNQPQHF
many TRBJ2-2 - TRBV19 TGTGCCAGTAGTATACCCACCTTCGACACCGGGGAGCTGTTTTTT CASSIPTFDTGELFF
many TRBJ2-7 TRBD2 TRBV12-3/TRBV12-4 TGTGCCAGCAGTTTAGTACTAGCGGGATCGTCTTACGAGCAGTACTTC CASSLVLAGSSYEQYF
- TRBJ1-2 - TRBV9 TGTGCCAGCAGCTCCCCAGGATCAGGCTATGGCTACACCTTC CASSSPGSGYGYTF
many TRBJ2-2 - TRBV20-1 TGCAGTGCTAGTTCCGGGAGAGGCACCGGGGAGCTGTTTTTT CSASSGRGTGELFF
- TRBJ2-7 TRBD2 TRBV6-5 TGTGCCAGCAGTTACCGACCTAGCGGGAGTCGCGAGCAGTACTTC CASSYRPSGSREQYF
once TRBJ2-7 - TRBV7-9 TGCGCCAGCGGGTTCTCCTCGGACTCCTACGAGCAGTACTTC CASGFSSDSYEQYF
- TRBJ1-1 - TRBV6-1 TGTGCCAGCAGCCTTCGGGGGGGCTCAGGGAACACTGAAGCTTTCTTT CASSLRGGSGNTEAFF
many TRBJ2-7 - TRBV12-3/TRBV12-4 TGTGCCAGCAGTGGGACGGGACCGTCGAAGCAGTACTTC CASSGTGPSKQYF
few TRBJ1-2 - TRBV19 TGTGCCAGTAAAGGGGATGGCTACACCTTC CASKGDGYTF
many TRBJ1-1 - TRBV7-3 TGTGCCAGCAGCCCATCGGGGGGGAGCACTGAAGCTTTCTTT CASSPSGGSTEAFF
many TRBJ2-5 TRBD1 TRBV5-4 TGTGCCAGCAGCACCGGGACAGGGGGCGGAGAGACCCAGTACTTC CASSTGTGGGETQYF
few TRBJ2-2 - TRBV10-3 TGTGCCATCAGTGTAGGAGGGGGCGACACCGGGGAGCTGTTTTTT CAISVGGGDTGELFF
many TRBJ2-7 TRBD2 TRBV7-2 TGTGCCAGCAGCTTTGGAGCGGGAGGGATCGAGCAGTACTTC CASSFGAGGIEQYF
many TRBJ1-2 - TRBV12-3/TRBV12-4 TGTGCCAGCAGTTTTGTACGGGGGGTAGGCGGCTACACCTTC CASSFVRGVGGYTF
- TRBJ1-2 TRBD1 TRBV24-1 TGTGCCACCAGTGACCCTCTGACAGGGAACTATGGCTACACCTTC CATSDPLTGNYGYTF
once TRBJ2-5 TRBD1 TRBV7-2 TGTGCCAGCAGTAGGGACAGGGAAACGGTGGAGCTTTCCGAGACCCAGTACTTC CASSRDRETVELSETQYF
- TRBJ2-1 TRBD2 TRBV20-1 TGCAGTGCCGAGGCTAGCGGGAGAGGTGGTGAGCAGTTCTTC CSAEASGRGGEQFF
- TRBJ2-5 - TRBV28 TGTGCCAGCAGTCCGGGGACTCTGGAGACCCAGTACTTC CASSPGTLETQYF
- TRBJ1-1 TRBD1 TRBV12-5 TGTGCTAGTAAGGGCTCGGGACAGCCTGAGAGTGAAGCTTTCTTT CASKGSGQPESEAFF